The 24 T cell receptor beta chains reported below all come from one sample, sequenced in a study of cytomegalovirus exposure and HLA in healthy donors. 60 Vbeta and 13 Jbeta primers were used in PCR. The repertoire was sequenced with immunoSEQ multiplex PCR; TCRdb's copy has only in-frame clones and lacks some. The sample includes 150,000 or so clones, about 80% of them seen just once. The specimen sequenced was PBMCs. Receptor source: a man younger than 40 in good health and CMV-seropositive.

In this sample, this clone turned up a few times. The gene calls are TRBV27 and TRBJ2-1, with D tentatively TRBD2 (5 bases). Germline V lookup: CDR1 MNHEY, CDR2 SMNVEV (reference sequence). Trimming stripped 1 base from V and 7 bases from J, with 11 bases between. The length of the CDR3 is 14 residues. DNA for the CDR3: TGTGCCAGCAGTTTATTGGGGAGTGAAAATGAGCAGTTCTTC. Its protein is CASSLLGSENEQFF.

The chain combines TRBV9 with TRBJ2-6; D gene uncertain. Trimming shortened V by 3 bases and J by 0 bases, and 7 bases separated the two germline ends. The CDR3 extends over 15 amino acids. The germline V gene encodes CDR1 SGDLS and CDR2 YYNGEE. CDR3 bases: TGTGCCAGCAGCGCAGACACCTCTGGGGCCAACGTCCTGACTTTC. It specifies CASSADTSGANVLTF. Drawing the rest from reference TRBV9 and TRBJ2-6, the complete variable domain is DSGVTQTPKHLITATGQRVTLRCSPRSGDLSVYWYQQSLDQGLQFLIQYYNGEERAKGNILERFSAQQFPDLHSELNLSSLELGDSALYFCASSADTSGANVLTFGAGSRLTVL.

The J gene is TRBJ1-4, the V gene TRBV28; TRBD1 agrees at 10 bases. Germline loops: CDR1 MDHEN, CDR2 SYDVKM. The CDR3 has 14 residues. V trimming: 5 bases; J trimming: 10 bases; junction bases outside the gene matches: 7. CDR3 residues: CASSAGTGVGKLFF. The CDR3 DNA reads TGTGCCAGCAGTGCCGGGACAGGGGTCGGAAAACTGTTTTTT. Variable domain in full (rest from reference TRBV28 and TRBJ1-4): DVKVTQSSRYLVKRTGEKVFLECVQDMDHENMFWYRQDPGLGLRLIYFSYDVKMKEKGDIPEGYSVSREKKERFSLILESASTNQTSMYLCASSAGTGVGKLFFGSGTQLSVL.

This sequence joins TRBV11-2 and TRBJ2-7, with D perhaps matching TRBD2 (5 bases). The CDR3 is 13 residues long. V lost 5 bases and J 6 bases, leaving 14 bases between the germline ends. The germline gives CDR1 SGHAT, CDR2 FQNNGV. DNA for the CDR3: TGTGCCAGCAGCCCCGGGTCTGCGGGCGAGCAGTACTTC. This translates into CASSPGSAGEQYF.

The CDR3 DNA is TGTGCCAGCAGCGTAAGGGGGACCCCTCCAGCTTTCTTT. This encodes CASSVRGTPPAFF. J is TRBJ1-1 and V is TRBV9, with D maybe TRBD1 (6 bases). CDR1 is SGDLS and CDR2 is YYNGEE in the germline V gene. Trimming took off 1 base at V and 10 bases at J, with 14 bases between the two ends. The CDR3 contains 13 residues.

This chain uses TRBV19 with TRBJ2-3; 8 bases line up with TRBD2. V was clipped by 3 bases and J by 6 bases; unmatched bases: 11. Germline values: CDR1 LNHDA, CDR2 SQIVND (reference sequence). The CDR3 loop spans 16 amino acids. The CDR3 region has the DNA TGTGCCAGTAGTATGGGGCTGGCGGGGGGCGGGGATACGCAGTATTTT. Its translation is CASSMGLAGGGDTQYF.

The chain uses TRBV15 and TRBJ2-6, with D unresolved. Between the trimmed V and J ends, which lost 8 bases and 4 bases, there was a span of 6 bases. This CDR3 comprises 12 residues. In germline, CDR1 is LNHNV, CDR2 YYDKDF (reference sequence). CDR3 sequence reads: CATVEGANVLTF. The DNA for the CDR3 is TGTGCCACCGTTGAGGGGGCCAACGTCCTGACTTTC.

V gene TRBV7-8 combines with J gene TRBJ2-1; D might be TRBD2 (6 bases). The CDR3 totals 14 residues. Germline values: CDR1 SGHVS, CDR2 FQNEAQ. The V gene lost 1 base and the J gene lost 13 bases, with 17 bases spanning the gap. CDR3 DNA: TGTGCCAGCAGCTTAGGAGGCGGGGTTTACAGACAGTTCTTC. It codes for CASSLGGGVYRQFF.

V and J are TRBV7-2 and TRBJ1-5; D call uncertain. Germline V lookup: CDR1 SGHTA, CDR2 FQGNSA. The CDR3 loop spans 13 amino acids. The ends were cut back, 5 bases at V and 4 bases at J, with 9 bases in the middle. The CDR3 spells CASSPDWNQPQHF. The CDR3 nucleotides read TGTGCCAGCAGCCCCGACTGGAATCAGCCCCAGCATTTT.

The J gene is TRBJ2-7, the V gene TRBV27, with D tentatively TRBD2 (6 bases). The CDR3 covers 13 residues. V was pared by 8 bases and J by 0 bases, with 11 bases between. CDR1 and CDR2 from the germline V gene are MNHEY and SMNVEV (reference sequence). CDR3 DNA: TGTGCCAGCTCGGGACTTGGCTCCTACGAGCAGTACTTC. Translated, it gives CASSGLGSYEQYF.

This rearrangement joins TRBV7-9 to TRBJ1-1; D not certain. The germline CDR1 and CDR2 sequences are SEHNR and FQNEAQ (reference sequence). V lost 4 bases and J 1 base, leaving 10 bases between the germline ends. The CDR3 runs 14 residues. The CDR3, as DNA: TGTGCCAGCAGCTACTCCAGACAGAACACTGAAGCTTTCTTT. It codes for CASSYSRQNTEAFF.

V gene TRBV19 combines with J gene TRBJ2-3; maybe TRBD1 (5 bases). Per the germline V gene, CDR1 is LNHDA and CDR2 is SQIVND (reference sequence). This CDR3 is built from 13 residues. V was pared by 3 bases and J by 5 bases, with 9 bases between. CDR3 sequence reads: CASSMQGIDTQYF. CDR3 nucleotides: TGTGCCAGTAGTATGCAGGGAATAGATACGCAGTATTTT.

The rearrangement uses TRBV9 and TRBJ2-3; 13 nucleotides match TRBD2. There are 18 residues in the CDR3. The germline CDR1 and CDR2 sequences are SGDLS and YYNGEE. V lost 3 bases, J lost 4 bases, and 11 bases stayed unmatched. The CDR3 is CASSARPYTSGGADTQYF. DNA of the CDR3: TGTGCCAGCAGCGCCCGACCCTATACTAGCGGGGGGGCAGATACGCAGTATTTT.

This chain joins TRBV27 and TRBJ1-5, with D hard to call. Germline CDR1 is MNHEY and CDR2 is SMNVEV (reference sequence). With 3 bases removed from V and 6 bases from J, the gap between germline ends came to 9 bases. The CDR3 runs 13 residues. CDR3 loop: CASSLIRSQPQHF. CDR3 nucleotides: TGTGCCAGCAGTTTGATAAGGAGTCAGCCCCAGCATTTT.

The chain joins TRBV30 to TRBJ1-2, with TRBD1 matching 9 bases. The V gene end was trimmed by 5 bases and the J gene end by 2 bases; junction bases not matched to a gene: 6. CDR1 and CDR2 (germline): GTSNPN, SVGIG (reference sequence). This CDR3 contains 14 residues. The CDR3 bases are TGTGCCTGGCTCCGGGACAGGGTCAACTATGGCTACACCTTC. Translating it yields CAWLRDRVNYGYTF.

For this clone: Other DNA sequences in the sample encode the same CDR3. The chain couples TRBV7-8 to TRBJ1-6, with a possible D match to TRBD1 (6 bases). This CDR3 has 13 residues. The germline V and J ends were trimmed by 2 bases and 8 bases, with 7 bases remaining between them. Germline CDR1 SGHVS, CDR2 FQNEAQ. CDR3 amino acids: CASSLYRDSPLHF. Written as DNA, the CDR3 is TGTGCCAGCAGCTTATACAGGGATTCACCCCTCCACTTT.

The rearrangement links TRBV5-4 to TRBJ2-2, with 8 bases lining up with TRBD2. The CDR3 is 16 amino acids. V shed 4 bases and J 5 bases; nucleotides not matched to a gene: 10. Germline lookup yields CDR1 SGHNT and CDR2 YYREEE (reference sequence). The CDR3 DNA reads TGTGCCAGCAGCCTTTCCCCGGGGGGGGCGACCGGGGAGCTGTTTTTT. This encodes CASSLSPGGATGELFF.

V gene TRBV7-2 combines with J gene TRBJ1-2, with TRBD1 matching over 9 bases. Germline-derived CDR1 and CDR2 are SGHTA and FQGNSA. V trimming: 5 bases; J trimming: 6 bases; junction bases outside the gene matches: 7. The CDR3 covers 14 residues. The CDR3 sequence: CASSKDRGLHGYTF. DNA of the CDR3: TGTGCCAGCAGCAAGGACAGGGGATTACATGGCTACACCTTC.

The CDR3 coding sequence is TGTGCCATCAGTGTCGGGAGGGCCACAGATACGCAGTATTTT. It is translated as CAISVGRATDTQYF. The chain combines TRBV10-3 with TRBJ2-3, with 8 nucleotides matching TRBD2. V shed 4 bases and J 2 bases; nucleotides not matched to a gene: 2. From germline, CDR1 is ENHRY and CDR2 SYGVKD. The CDR3 spans 14 residues.

The chain links TRBV4-1 to TRBJ1-1, with 7 bases fitting TRBD1. J was trimmed by 3 bases and V by 3 bases; bases with no gene match: 4. CDR3 length equals 14 residues. The V gene's germline CDR1 is MGHRA and CDR2 YSYEKL. CDR3 DNA sequence: TGCGCCAGCAGCCATGTCGACAGGGACACTGAAGCTTTCTTT. Translating it yields CASSHVDRDTEAFF.

V is TRBV7-9 and J is TRBJ2-2, with TRBD1 matching 7 bases. The germline V gene has CDR1 SEHNR and CDR2 FQNEAQ (reference sequence). Losses at the gene ends were 2 bases for V and 2 bases for J; bases not matched to a gene: 5. The CDR3 consists of 16 residues. The CDR3 reads CASSLPTGSNTGELFF. In nucleotides, the CDR3 is TGTGCCAGCAGCTTACCGACAGGGTCTAACACCGGGGAGCTGTTTTTT.

For the CDR3, the DNA is TGCGCCAGCAGCCACCCGGGACAGGGGAGCTACGAGCAGTACTTC. Its translation: CASSHPGQGSYEQYF. The rearrangement links TRBV4-1 to TRBJ2-7; 10 bases align to TRBD1. The CDR3 runs to 15 residues. V was clipped by 3 bases and J by 3 bases; unmatched bases: 5. Germline V gives CDR1 MGHRA, CDR2 YSYEKL.

This chain uses TRBV9 with TRBJ2-2; TRBD2 might be the D (7 bases). Trimming stripped 2 bases from V and 4 bases from J, with 9 bases between. This CDR3 is built from 14 residues. Germline V gene data show CDR1 as SGDLS and CDR2 as YYNGEE. The DNA for the CDR3 is TGTGCCAGCAGCGTCGGGGGGCTCACCGGGGAGCTGTTTTTT. Its protein is CASSVGGLTGELFF.

The chain employs TRBV6-6 and TRBJ1-1; the D gene is possibly TRBD1 (6 bases). The CDR3 is 15 residues long. CDR1 and CDR2 from the germline V gene are MNHNY and SVGAGI (reference sequence). V was shortened by 6 bases and J by 5 bases, with 19 bases between the two germline ends. The CDR3 sequence: CASRDQGPSATEAFF. The CDR3 nucleotides are TGTGCCAGCAGGGATCAGGGGCCCTCGGCGACTGAAGCTTTCTTT.